This TCR beta chain stems from a study of regulatory T cells in long-lasting Graves disease. General study results and limits: Persistent disease showed a preference for TRBV28, TRBJ1-2 and TRBJ2-5. The persistent group shared 2,741 public clonotypes, more than the 950 to 1,000 shared by new patients. TCR diversity was lower in persistent than newly diagnosed Graves' disease.

This sample's time point: newly diagnosed GD, antithyroid drugs for less than 3 months. The TCR library was prepared using RNA isolated from PBMCs. Combining iRepertoire HTBI primers with Arm-PCR of CDR3 regions, the authors built TCR beta libraries. TCRdb independently ran MiXCR on the multiplex PCR reads; one entry per CDR3 protein. Among a few hundred thousand distinct CDR3 sequences listed, about 15% were seen once. To note about this clonotype: What it binds is not known.

The ends lost 10 bases at V and 5 bases at J; junction bases unmatched: 10. Germline CDR1 is SNHLY and CDR2 is FYNNEI. The CDR3 runs to 15 residues. Separately, the same data were catalogued under a study of T cells in Graves' hyperthyroidism and ophthalmopathy. That source reports: Across 18 months, stable Graves' hyperthyroidism was marked by no progression to ophthalmopathy.

The sequences come from peripheral blood mononuclear cells (PBMCs), collected at new diagnosis, from a patient treated with antithyroid drugs. The chain links TRBV2 to TRBJ2-3; the match to TRBD2 covers 12 bases. The TCR was taken from a woman aged 35 to 49 with Graves disease. For the CDR3, the DNA is TGTGCCACTCTACAACCACTAGCGGGAGGAGATACGCAGTATTTT. The encoded protein is CATLQPLAGGDTQYF. Variable domain in full (rest from reference TRBV2 and TRBJ2-3): EPEVTQTPSHQVTQMGQEVILRCVPISNHLYFYWYRQILGQKVEFLVSFYNNEISEKSEIFDDQFSVERPDGSNFTLKIRSTKLEDSAMYFCATLQPLAGGDTQYFGPGTRLTVL.